A selection of T cell receptor beta chains follows, all from one sample in a study of identical twins. MiXCR, applied by TCRdb to the 5' RACE reads, yields one record per CDR3 protein. This sample has fewer than 500,000 distinct CDR3 sequences, with roughly 26% found just once. These data also featured in a second study, about T cells expressing NK-cell markers.

Sequences were obtained from CD4+ T cells sorted from blood. The receptor set was obtained from a woman younger than 35 in good health. The CDR3 runs from the conserved cysteine through the conserved F or W. A D gene is named only where the DNA matches it firmly. Size is omitted from some rows. Given values are once, few, many or a class for expanded clones.

D gene: .
clone size: few
J gene: TRBJ2-5
V gene: TRBV20-1
CDR3 length: 12
CDR3 protein: CSAYYRAETQYF
CDR3 DNA: TGCAGTGCTTACTATCGTGCGGAGACCCAGTACTTC

D gene: .
clone size: .
J gene: TRBJ2-7
V gene: TRBV12-3/TRBV12-4
CDR3 length: 12
CDR3 protein: CASTHLGLEQYF
CDR3 DNA: TGTGCCAGCACTCATTTGGGGCTCGAGCAGTACTTC

D gene: TRBD2
clone size: few
J gene: TRBJ2-1
V gene: TRBV29-1
CDR3 length: 17
CDR3 protein: CSLSPWGASGELNEQFF
CDR3 DNA: TGCAGCCTCTCCCCCTGGGGGGCTAGCGGGGAACTCAATGAGCAGTTCTTC

D gene: .
clone size: .
J gene: TRBJ2-6
V gene: TRBV9
CDR3 length: 16
CDR3 protein: CASSEGAFSWANVLTF
CDR3 DNA: TGTGCCAGCAGCGAAGGGGCCTTTTCCTGGGCCAACGTCCTGACTTTC

D gene: TRBD1
clone size: .
J gene: TRBJ2-2
V gene: TRBV5-1
CDR3 length: 17
CDR3 protein: CASSFLPDRADTGELFF
CDR3 DNA: TGCGCCAGCAGCTTTTTGCCCGACAGGGCTGACACCGGGGAGCTGTTTTTT

D gene: .
clone size: few
J gene: TRBJ2-6
V gene: TRBV29-1
CDR3 length: 14
CDR3 protein: CSVWQGSGANVLTF
CDR3 DNA: TGCAGCGTTTGGCAGGGCTCTGGGGCCAACGTCCTGACTTTC

D gene: .
clone size: .
J gene: TRBJ1-2
V gene: TRBV9
CDR3 length: 15
CDR3 protein: CASSVAAGEDYGYTF
CDR3 DNA: TGTGCCAGCAGCGTAGCTGCAGGGGAGGACTATGGCTACACCTTC

D gene: .
clone size: .
J gene: TRBJ1-1
V gene: TRBV7-2
CDR3 length: 14
CDR3 protein: CASSLAQENTEAFF
CDR3 DNA: TGTGCCAGCAGCTTAGCACAGGAGAACACTGAAGCTTTCTTT

D gene: TRBD2
clone size: once
J gene: TRBJ2-1
V gene: TRBV20-1
CDR3 length: 15
CDR3 protein: CSAGRVAGARDEQFF
CDR3 DNA: TGCAGTGCTGGGCGGGTAGCGGGAGCCCGAGATGAGCAGTTCTTC

D gene: TRBD1
clone size: .
J gene: TRBJ1-3
V gene: TRBV5-1
CDR3 length: 16
CDR3 protein: CASSSRTGGSGNTIYF
CDR3 DNA: TGCGCCAGCAGCTCAAGGACAGGAGGCTCTGGAAACACCATATATTTT

D gene: TRBD1
clone size: few
J gene: TRBJ1-2
V gene: TRBV12-3/TRBV12-4
CDR3 length: 14
CDR3 protein: CASSGYRGKDGYTF
CDR3 DNA: TGTGCCAGCAGTGGATACAGGGGAAAGGATGGCTACACCTTC

D gene: .
clone size: many
J gene: TRBJ2-7
V gene: TRBV12-3/TRBV12-4
CDR3 length: 13
CDR3 protein: CASSRTNSYEQYF
CDR3 DNA: TGTGCCAGCAGCAGGACCAACTCCTACGAGCAGTACTTC

D gene: .
clone size: .
J gene: TRBJ2-1
V gene: TRBV20-1
CDR3 length: 11
CDR3 protein: CSARGDHEQFF
CDR3 DNA: TGCAGTGCTAGAGGGGATCATGAGCAGTTCTTC

D gene: TRBD1
clone size: many
J gene: TRBJ2-7
V gene: TRBV12-5
CDR3 length: 13
CDR3 protein: CASGLDRGYEQYF
CDR3 DNA: TGTGCTAGTGGTTTGGACAGGGGCTACGAGCAGTACTTC

D gene: TRBD1
clone size: .
J gene: TRBJ2-7
V gene: TRBV29-1
CDR3 length: 13
CDR3 protein: CSVGGTGRYEQYF
CDR3 DNA: TGCAGCGTTGGAGGGACAGGGAGGTACGAGCAGTACTTC

D gene: .
clone size: few
J gene: TRBJ2-5
V gene: TRBV7-2
CDR3 length: 13
CDR3 protein: CASKSPFQETQYF
CDR3 DNA: TGTGCCAGCAAAAGTCCATTCCAAGAGACCCAGTACTTC

D gene: TRBD2
clone size: .
J gene: TRBJ2-5
V gene: TRBV12-3/TRBV12-4
CDR3 length: 15
CDR3 protein: CASSFPSGKGETQYF
CDR3 DNA: TGTGCCAGCAGTTTCCCTAGCGGGAAGGGGGAGACCCAGTACTTC

D gene: TRBD1
clone size: .
J gene: TRBJ2-5
V gene: TRBV2
CDR3 length: 13
CDR3 protein: CASKRGLGETQYF
CDR3 DNA: TGTGCCAGCAAGAGGGGGCTTGGAGAGACCCAGTACTTC

D gene: TRBD2
clone size: .
J gene: TRBJ2-2
V gene: TRBV6-6
CDR3 length: 13
CDR3 protein: CASILAGAGELFF
CDR3 DNA: TGTGCCAGCATCCTAGCGGGAGCCGGGGAGCTGTTTTTT

D gene: .
clone size: .
J gene: TRBJ2-1
V gene: TRBV13
CDR3 length: 18
CDR3 protein: CATYPQPRAGRTYNEQFF
CDR3 DNA: TGTGCCACCTACCCCCAACCGAGGGCGGGCCGAACCTACAATGAGCAGTTCTTC

D gene: .
clone size: .
J gene: TRBJ2-7
V gene: TRBV7-9
CDR3 length: 12
CDR3 protein: CASTELALEQYF
CDR3 DNA: TGTGCCAGCACCGAGTTAGCCCTCGAGCAGTACTTC

D gene: TRBD2
clone size: .
J gene: TRBJ2-7
V gene: TRBV6-1
CDR3 length: 16
CDR3 protein: CASSEMGAGGYYEQYF
CDR3 DNA: TGTGCCAGCAGTGAAATGGGTGCGGGGGGATACTACGAGCAGTACTTC

D gene: .
clone size: few
J gene: TRBJ2-3
V gene: TRBV20-1
CDR3 length: 16
CDR3 protein: CSARDRTHENTDTQYF
CDR3 DNA: TGCAGTGCTAGAGATCGGACACATGAAAACACAGATACGCAGTATTTT

D gene: .
clone size: few
J gene: TRBJ1-1
V gene: TRBV29-1
CDR3 length: 13
CDR3 protein: CSVVGQGIQAQIF
CDR3 DNA: .

D gene: TRBD2
clone size: few
J gene: TRBJ2-1
V gene: TRBV20-1
CDR3 length: 12
CDR3 protein: CSGREGYNEQFF
CDR3 DNA: TGCAGTGGGAGGGAGGGGTACAATGAGCAGTTCTTC

D gene: .
clone size: few
J gene: TRBJ1-4
V gene: TRBV29-1
CDR3 length: 13
CDR3 protein: CSAVAATNEKLFF
CDR3 DNA: TGCAGCGCCGTGGCTGCAACTAATGAAAAACTGTTTTTT

D gene: .
clone size: .
J gene: TRBJ2-7
V gene: TRBV5-1
CDR3 length: 13
CDR3 protein: CASSLGQTDEQYF
CDR3 DNA: TGCGCCAGCAGCTTAGGACAGACCGACGAGCAGTACTTC

D gene: .
clone size: .
J gene: TRBJ1-1
V gene: TRBV2
CDR3 length: 12
CDR3 protein: CASSGRRHEAFF
CDR3 DNA: TGTGCCAGCAGTGGCAGACGCCATGAAGCTTTCTTT

D gene: .
clone size: .
J gene: TRBJ2-3
V gene: TRBV12-3/TRBV12-4
CDR3 length: 16
CDR3 protein: CASRPGGAGKTDTQYF
CDR3 DNA: TGTGCCAGCAGGCCTGGGGGAGCGGGTAAGACAGATACGCAGTATTTT

D gene: .
clone size: .
J gene: TRBJ2-5
V gene: TRBV20-1
CDR3 length: 14
CDR3 protein: CSAGTGGGQETQYF
CDR3 DNA: TGCAGTGCTGGGACAGGCGGGGGGCAAGAGACCCAGTACTTC

D gene: .
clone size: .
J gene: TRBJ2-3
V gene: TRBV7-9
CDR3 length: 14
CDR3 protein: CAAQEGLWTDTQYF
CDR3 DNA: TGTGCCGCTCAGGAGGGGCTATGGACAGATACGCAGTATTTT

D gene: TRBD2
clone size: .
J gene: TRBJ2-2
V gene: TRBV6-2/TRBV6-3
CDR3 length: 12
CDR3 protein: CASGTRTGELFF
CDR3 DNA: TGTGCCAGCGGGACTAGGACCGGGGAGCTGTTTTTT

D gene: .
clone size: .
J gene: TRBJ2-7
V gene: TRBV20-1
CDR3 length: 14
CDR3 protein: CSATKPLDSYEQYF
CDR3 DNA: TGCAGTGCGACCAAACCATTGGACAGCTACGAGCAGTACTTC

D gene: TRBD2
clone size: .
J gene: TRBJ2-3
V gene: TRBV4-3
CDR3 length: 19
CDR3 protein: CASSQELGGRTPYTDTQYF
CDR3 DNA: TGCGCCAGCAGCCAAGAACTGGGCGGGAGGACCCCCTACACAGATACGCAGTATTTT

D gene: TRBD2
clone size: .
J gene: TRBJ2-7
V gene: TRBV3-1
CDR3 length: 13
CDR3 protein: CASSQGGGHEQYF
CDR3 DNA: TGTGCCAGCAGCCAAGGGGGGGGACACGAGCAGTACTTC

D gene: .
clone size: .
J gene: TRBJ2-1
V gene: TRBV7-9
CDR3 length: 13
CDR3 protein: CASSFEIGNEQFF
CDR3 DNA: TGTGCCAGCAGCTTCGAAATAGGAAATGAGCAGTTCTTC

D gene: .
clone size: few
J gene: TRBJ2-3
V gene: TRBV12-3/TRBV12-4
CDR3 length: 14
CDR3 protein: CASTYRTATDTQYF
CDR3 DNA: TGTGCCAGCACCTATAGGACTGCCACAGATACGCAGTATTTT

D gene: TRBD2
clone size: many
J gene: TRBJ2-3
V gene: TRBV5-1
CDR3 length: 13
CDR3 protein: CASRPGTRDTQYF
CDR3 DNA: TGCGCCAGCAGGCCGGGGACTAGAGATACGCAGTATTTT

D gene: TRBD1
clone size: .
J gene: TRBJ2-5
V gene: TRBV7-9
CDR3 length: 16
CDR3 protein: CASSFRRTGGVATQYF
CDR3 DNA: TGTGCCAGCAGCTTCCGGCGGACAGGGGGGGTGGCGACCCAGTACTTC

D gene: .
clone size: few
J gene: TRBJ1-1
V gene: TRBV11-3
CDR3 length: 17
CDR3 protein: CASSLDWGRGVNTEAFF
CDR3 DNA: TGTGCCAGCAGCTTAGATTGGGGTCGGGGGGTGAACACTGAAGCTTTCTTT